Below, 27 T cell receptor beta chains from the same sample are listed, as sequenced in a study of blood T cell repertoires in COVID-19. Sequenced by immunoSEQ multiplex PCR; TCRdb stores in-frame clones only, minus some. The sample lists around 330,000 clones; approximately 88% were seen once. The source material was PBMCs or T cells enriched from blood (not recorded which). Receptors originate from a woman aged 18-30 years who had recovered from COVID-19.

The chain couples TRBV29-1 to TRBJ1-1, with TRBD1 identical over 7 bases. In germline, CDR1 is SQVTM, CDR2 ANQGSEA. The CDR3 is 13 residues long. The V and J ends lost 7 bases and 1 base, in that order; junction bases with no gene match: 6. This CDR3 is CSAPGQWNTEAFF. The CDR3 DNA follows: TGCAGCGCACCGGGACAGTGGAACACTGAAGCTTTCTTT.

J is TRBJ1-2 and V is TRBV7-9, with D possibly matching TRBD1 (6 bases). CDR3 length equals 14 residues. Trimming shortened V by 5 bases and J by 5 bases, and 15 bases separated the two germline ends. Germline lookup yields CDR1 SEHNR and CDR2 FQNEAQ (reference sequence). CDR3 sequence: CASSPGARGYGYTF. The CDR3 region has the DNA TGTGCCAGCAGCCCAGGGGCTAGGGGTTATGGCTACACCTTC.

The sample holds a few counts of this clone. V usage is TRBV4-3 and J usage is TRBJ1-4; a possible D gene is TRBD1 (5 bases). Germline V gene sequence: CDR1 LGHNA, CDR2 YSLEER. The V end was cut by 1 base, the J end by 11 bases, with 14 bases between. The CDR3 contains 14 residues. The CDR3 region is CASSQGASGGKLFF. Here the CDR3 DNA reads TGCGCCAGCAGCCAAGGGGCGAGCGGGGGGAAACTGTTTTTT.

The V call is TRBV27, the J call TRBJ1-5; D call uncertain. The CDR3 extends over 15 amino acids. Germline loops: CDR1 MNHEY, CDR2 SMNVEV (reference sequence). Trimming took 6 bases from V and 0 from J, leaving 12 bases between them. Written as DNA, the CDR3 is TGTGCCAGCAGCCCAGACTATAATAGCAATCAGCCCCAGCATTTT. Its protein product is CASSPDYNSNQPQHF.

This clone was seen a single time. This chain uses TRBV7-9 with TRBJ2-1; D possibly corresponds to TRBD2 (5 bases). Trimming stripped 1 base from V and 8 bases from J, with 15 bases between. Germline CDR1 is SEHNR and CDR2 is FQNEAQ (reference sequence). The CDR3 is 15 amino acids. CDR3 coding DNA: TGTGCCAGCAGCTTAGGTCCTTCGGGGAGTGATGAGCAGTTCTTC. Its translation: CASSLGPSGSDEQFF.

The sample holds one count of this clone. This chain joins TRBV7-8 and TRBJ1-1, with D maybe TRBD1 (5 bases). The CDR3 spans 13 residues. V was trimmed by 0 bases and J by 10 bases, leaving 12 bases between them. Germline V CDR1 and CDR2: SGHVS, FQNEAQ. The CDR3 region has the DNA TGTGCCAGCAGCTTAGCGCAGACAGAAGGAGCTTTCTTT. Encoded protein: CASSLAQTEGAFF.

The chain is built from TRBV2 and TRBJ1-1; D gene uncertain. This CDR3 has 13 amino acids. The germline gives CDR1 SNHLY, CDR2 FYNNEI. V was cut by 8 bases and J by 3 bases, with 13 bases left in between. The CDR3 nucleotides are TGTGCCAGCTCATTGCGAGGCTACACTGAAGCTTTCTTT. Protein: CASSLRGYTEAFF. The full variable domain, in which reference TRBV2 and TRBJ1-1 provide the parts outside the CDR3, is EPEVTQTPSHQVTQMGQEVILRCVPISNHLYFYWYRQILGQKVEFLVSFYNNEISEKSEIFDDQFSVERPDGSNFTLKIRSTKLEDSAMYFCASSLRGYTEAFFGQGTRLTVV.

This clone has a single count. The chain carries TRBV3-1 (or the pseudogene TRBV3-2) and TRBJ2-7, with D possibly TRBD1 on 7 matching bases. CDR3 size: 15 residues. Trimming shortened V by 4 bases and J by 5 bases, and 18 bases separated the two germline ends. Germline loops: CDR1 LGHDT, CDR2 YNNKEL (reference sequence). Here the CDR3 reads CASSLSAGGWNEQYF. The CDR3 DNA sequence: TGTGCCAGCAGCCTGAGCGCAGGGGGGTGGAACGAGCAGTACTTC.

V gene TRBV4-2 combines with J gene TRBJ2-5, with 10 bases lining up with TRBD2. The CDR3 has 18 residues. Germline V CDR1 and CDR2: LGHNA, YNFKEQ. The V gene end was trimmed by 0 bases and the J gene end by 5 bases; junction bases not matched to a gene: 12. In DNA, the CDR3 is TGTGCCAGCAGCCAAGAAGGGGGGACTAGCGTAGAGGGGGAGACCCAGTACTTC. This encodes CASSQEGGTSVEGETQYF.

This clone was counted between two and nine times. V usage is TRBV27 and J usage is TRBJ2-2, with 8 bases lining up with TRBD2. Trimming at V came to 3 bases and at J to 0 bases, leaving 3 bases not matched to a gene. The germline CDR1 and CDR2 sequences are MNHEY and SMNVEV (reference sequence). The CDR3 is 16 residues long. CDR3 residues: CASSFLLAANTGELFF. CDR3 nucleotides: TGTGCCAGCAGTTTTCTACTAGCGGCGAACACCGGGGAGCTGTTTTTT.

The rearrangement joins TRBV4-1 to TRBJ1-1, with D possibly being TRBD1 (6 bases). Per germline, CDR1 MGHRA and CDR2 YSYEKL. V lost 3 bases and J lost 0, with 11 bases in between. The CDR3 totals 15 residues. The CDR3 here is CASSQTGRMNTEAFF. CDR3 DNA: TGCGCCAGCAGCCAGACAGGACGGATGAACACTGAAGCTTTCTTT.

Here the CDR3 DNA reads TGCGCCAGCAGCCAAGGCCAGATCCACTCTGGAAACACCATATATTTT. Translating gives CASSQGQIHSGNTIYF. The genes are TRBV4-1 and TRBJ1-3; D is uncertain. Trimming took 1 base from V and 0 from J, leaving 10 bases between them. CDR3 length: 16 amino acids. Looked up from germline, CDR1 is MGHRA and CDR2 is YSYEKL.

A single count supports this clone. V and J are TRBV19 and TRBJ2-7, with unresolved D. CDR1 LNHDA and CDR2 SQIVND come from the germline V gene (reference sequence). Between the trimmed V and J ends, which lost 3 bases and 1 base, there was a span of 10 bases. The CDR3 totals 14 residues. CDR3 sequence reads: CASSISPVSYEQYF. Written as DNA, the CDR3 is TGTGCCAGTAGTATTTCTCCAGTTTCCTACGAGCAGTACTTC.

The chain couples TRBV10-3 to TRBJ2-7; TRBD1 agrees at 9 bases. V dropped 10 bases and J dropped 6; count of bases not matched to a gene: 10. The CDR3 is 13 residues long. Germline V CDR1 and CDR2: ENHRY, SYGVKD. DNA for the CDR3: TGTGCCACCGCACAGGGGGCTCCGGGCGAGCAGTACTTC. Its translation is CATAQGAPGEQYF.

The V call is TRBV5-4, the J call TRBJ1-1, with 7 bases matching TRBD1. The CDR3 totals 14 residues. CDR1 and CDR2 (germline): SGHNT, YYREEE (reference sequence). The ends lost 3 bases at V and 4 bases at J; junction bases unmatched: 6. CDR3 nucleotides: TGTGCCAGCAGCTCTCGCCGGGACAGCACTGAAGCTTTCTTT. Translating gives CASSSRRDSTEAFF.

The CDR3 here is CASTSRGGFTEAFF. CDR3 nucleotides: TGTGCCAGCACCAGCCGGGGGGGGTTCACTGAAGCTTTCTTT. The V call is TRBV4-2, the J call TRBJ1-1; possibly TRBD1 for D (5 bases). The germline CDR1 and CDR2 sequences are LGHNA and YNFKEQ. Between the trimmed V and J ends, which lost 7 bases and 4 bases, there was a span of 16 bases. This CDR3 has 14 residues.

The genes are TRBV9 and TRBJ1-2; D is undetermined. This CDR3 has 19 residues. CDR1 is SGDLS, CDR2 YYNGEE, per germline. V was clipped by 4 bases and J by 2 bases, with 27 bases between them. The CDR3 region is CASSPRAGVLRTPNYGYTF. The CDR3 nucleotides are TGTGCCAGCAGCCCTCGGGCGGGCGTCCTCAGAACTCCGAACTATGGCTACACCTTC.

This rearrangement joins TRBV10-2 to TRBJ2-7; possibly TRBD2 for D (6 bases). Looked up from germline, CDR1 is WSHSY and CDR2 is SAAADI. The CDR3 has 14 residues. The ends were cut back, 6 bases at V and 2 bases at J, with 14 bases in the middle. The CDR3 DNA follows: TGCGCCAGCAGAAATATAGCGGAGACCTACGAGCAGTACTTC. Its translation: CASRNIAETYEQYF.

The chain carries TRBV7-3 and TRBJ2-1, with TRBD1 matching 7 bases. CDR3 length: 13 residues. V was clipped by 4 bases and J by 7 bases; unmatched bases: 4. CDR1 and CDR2 (germline): SGHTA, FQGTGA. This chain's CDR3 is CASSYTTGNEQFF. CDR3 in DNA: TGTGCCAGCAGCTATACGACAGGGAATGAGCAGTTCTTC. Full variable domain (missing parts from reference TRBV7-3 and TRBJ2-1): GAGVSQTPSNKVTEKGKYVELRCDPISGHTALYWYRQSLGQGPEFLIYFQGTGAADDSGLPNDRFFAVRPEGSVSTLKIQRTERGDSAVYLCASSYTTGNEQFFGPGTRLTVL.

This sequence joins TRBV28 and TRBJ1-1; 9 positions match TRBD1. CDR3 length: 16 residues. Germline V gene data show CDR1 as MDHEN and CDR2 as SYDVKM. After removal of 5 bases from V and 5 bases from J, the junction contained 12 bases not matched to a gene. The CDR3 spells CASSPSTGGERTEAFF. The CDR3, as DNA: TGTGCCAGCAGTCCATCGACAGGGGGAGAAAGAACTGAAGCTTTCTTT.

V is TRBV10-3 and J is TRBJ2-4; D is perhaps TRBD1 (6 bases). The V gene lost 6 bases and the J gene lost 8 bases, with 14 bases spanning the gap. Germline V gives CDR1 ENHRY, CDR2 SYGVKD. The CDR3 extends over 13 amino acids. Here the CDR3 reads CAIRGAVVDIQYF. The CDR3 DNA reads TGTGCCATCAGGGGGGCGGTCGTAGACATTCAGTACTTC.

This rearrangement joins TRBV24-1 to TRBJ2-2; 12 bases agree with TRBD2. The V and J ends lost 4 bases and 5 bases, in that order; junction bases with no gene match: 13. The CDR3 is 19 amino acids. Per the germline V gene, CDR1 is KGHDR and CDR2 is SFDVKD. CDR3 nucleotides: TGTGCCACCAGTGAACCGAAACCGACTAGCGGGAGAGGTACCGGGGAGCTGTTTTTT. Amino acid sequence: CATSEPKPTSGRGTGELFF.

V gene TRBV3-1 (or the pseudogene TRBV3-2) combines with J gene TRBJ2-5; 9 bases are a match to TRBD2. V was pared by 7 bases and J by 3 bases, with 3 bases of the junction left unmatched. The CDR3 spans 13 residues. Per germline, CDR1 LGHDT and CDR2 YNNKEL (reference sequence). The CDR3 is CASNQRGEETQYF. In DNA form, the CDR3 reads TGTGCCAGCAACCAGCGGGGGGAAGAGACCCAGTACTTC.

The chain couples TRBV25-1 to TRBJ2-5, with TRBD1 matching 8 bases. The junction had 18 bases not matched to a gene; V was cut back by 4 bases and J by 5 bases. The CDR3 totals 18 residues. The germline CDR1 and CDR2 sequences are MGHDK and SYGVNS. CDR3 amino acids: CASSATGWGRGRMETQYF. CDR3 in DNA: TGTGCCAGCAGTGCAACAGGATGGGGCAGGGGGCGAATGGAGACCCAGTACTTC.

CDR3 sequence reads: CASSPTSGRARTGELFF. The CDR3 DNA sequence: TGTGCCAGCAGCCCAACTAGCGGGAGGGCCCGGACCGGGGAGCTGTTTTTT. This chain connects TRBV6-2 or TRBV6-3 to TRBJ2-2, with 13 positions matching TRBD2. CDR1 MNHEY and CDR2 SVGEGT come from the germline V gene. The junction had 9 bases not matched to a gene; V was cut back by 6 bases and J by 5 bases. The CDR3 has 17 amino acids.

J is TRBJ2-7 and V is TRBV2; maybe TRBD1 (5 bases). CDR3 length: 17 amino acids. Per germline, CDR1 SNHLY and CDR2 FYNNEI. V was shortened by 4 bases and J by 4 bases, with 23 bases between the two germline ends. The chain's CDR3 is CASSGGLTEVSVYEQYF. The DNA of the CDR3 is TGTGCCAGCAGTGGGGGCCTGACAGAAGTCTCGGTATACGAGCAGTACTTC.

The CDR3 coding sequence is TGTGCCAGCAGTCTAACTAGCGGGGGAACCTACGAGCAGTACTTC. It codes for CASSLTSGGTYEQYF. V is TRBV3-1 (or the pseudogene TRBV3-2) and J is TRBJ2-7; 11 positions match TRBD2. The CDR3 has 15 residues. Trimming removed 6 bases from V and 2 bases from J; junction bases left unmatched: 6. Per germline, CDR1 LGHDT and CDR2 YNNKEL (reference sequence).